The count of the clone carrying this TCR beta chain is one. These data are taken from a study of blood T cell repertoires in COVID-19. Measured with immunoSEQ multiplex PCR; TCRdb has only the in-frame clones, and not every one. The repertoire holds about 220,000 clones, 87% seen once, with approximately 2.4% in the top ten. V shed 1 base and J 8 bases; nucleotides not matched to a gene: 8. The CDR3 extends over 16 amino acids. Germline lookup yields CDR1 SGHDT and CDR2 YYEEEE. This TCR came from a woman younger than 45 with acute COVID-19. V and J are TRBV5-6 and TRBJ2-1; TRBD1 matches at 11 bases. The sample taken for sequencing was PBMCs or T cells enriched from blood (not recorded which). CDR3 in amino acids: CASSLQPGQGVYEQFF. The CDR3 DNA reads as TGTGCCAGCAGCTTGCAACCGGGACAGGGGGTTTATGAGCAGTTCTTC.